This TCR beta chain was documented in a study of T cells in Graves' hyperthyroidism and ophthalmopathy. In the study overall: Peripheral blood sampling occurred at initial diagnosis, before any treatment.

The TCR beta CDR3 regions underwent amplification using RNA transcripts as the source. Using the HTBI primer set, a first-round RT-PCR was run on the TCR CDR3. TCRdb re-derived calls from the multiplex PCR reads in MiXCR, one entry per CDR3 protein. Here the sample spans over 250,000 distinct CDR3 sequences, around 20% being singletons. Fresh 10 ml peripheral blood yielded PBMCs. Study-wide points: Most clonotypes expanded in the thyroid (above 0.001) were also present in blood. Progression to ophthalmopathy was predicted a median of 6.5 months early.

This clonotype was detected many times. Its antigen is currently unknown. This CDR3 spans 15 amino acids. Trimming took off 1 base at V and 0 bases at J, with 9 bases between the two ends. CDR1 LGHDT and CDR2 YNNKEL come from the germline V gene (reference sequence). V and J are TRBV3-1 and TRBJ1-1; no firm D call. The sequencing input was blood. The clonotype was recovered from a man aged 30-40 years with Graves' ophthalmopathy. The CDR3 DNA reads TGTGCCAGCAGCCAAGGAAGCCAGCTGAACACTGAAGCTTTCTTT. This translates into CASSQGSQLNTEAFF.